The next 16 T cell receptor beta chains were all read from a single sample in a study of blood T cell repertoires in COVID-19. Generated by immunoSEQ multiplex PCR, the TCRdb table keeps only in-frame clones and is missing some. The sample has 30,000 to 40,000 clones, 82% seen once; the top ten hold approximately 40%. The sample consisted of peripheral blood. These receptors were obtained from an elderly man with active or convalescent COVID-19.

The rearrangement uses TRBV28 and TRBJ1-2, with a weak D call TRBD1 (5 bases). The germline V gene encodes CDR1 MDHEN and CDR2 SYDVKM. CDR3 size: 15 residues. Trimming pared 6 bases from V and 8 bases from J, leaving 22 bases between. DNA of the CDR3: TGTGCCAGCAGCTGGGGGGGATTGGGAGAAGGAGGCTACACCTTC. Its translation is CASSWGGLGEGGYTF.

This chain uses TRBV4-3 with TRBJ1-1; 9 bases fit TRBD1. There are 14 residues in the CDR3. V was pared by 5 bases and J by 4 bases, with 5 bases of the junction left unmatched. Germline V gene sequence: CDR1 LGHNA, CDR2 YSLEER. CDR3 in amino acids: CASSYRGQGTEAFF. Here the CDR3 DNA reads TGCGCCAGCAGCTACAGGGGACAGGGCACTGAAGCTTTCTTT.

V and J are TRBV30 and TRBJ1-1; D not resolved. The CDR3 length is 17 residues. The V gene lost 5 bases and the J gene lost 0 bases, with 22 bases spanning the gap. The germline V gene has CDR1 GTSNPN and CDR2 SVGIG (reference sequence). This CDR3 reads CAWGKGRRAGMNTEAFF. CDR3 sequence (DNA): TGTGCCTGGGGGAAGGGCCGGAGGGCCGGGATGAACACTGAAGCTTTCTTT.

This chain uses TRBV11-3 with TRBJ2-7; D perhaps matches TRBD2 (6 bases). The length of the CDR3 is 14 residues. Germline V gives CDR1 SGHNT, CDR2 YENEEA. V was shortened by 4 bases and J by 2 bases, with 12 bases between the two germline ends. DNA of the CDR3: TGTGCCAGCAGCTCGCCGGGCGGGACCTACGAGCAGTACTTC. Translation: CASSSPGGTYEQYF.

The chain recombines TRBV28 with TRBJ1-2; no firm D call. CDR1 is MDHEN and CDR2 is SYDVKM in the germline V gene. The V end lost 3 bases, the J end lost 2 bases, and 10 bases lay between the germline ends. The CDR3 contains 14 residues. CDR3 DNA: TGTGCCAGCAGTTTGAGGAGTATGAACTATGGCTACACCTTC. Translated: CASSLRSMNYGYTF.

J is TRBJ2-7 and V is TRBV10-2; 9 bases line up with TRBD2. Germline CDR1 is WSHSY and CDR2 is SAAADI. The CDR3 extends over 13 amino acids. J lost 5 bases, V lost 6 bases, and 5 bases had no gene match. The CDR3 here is CASSWGLADEQYF. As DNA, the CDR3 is TGCGCCAGCAGCTGGGGACTAGCCGACGAGCAGTACTTC.

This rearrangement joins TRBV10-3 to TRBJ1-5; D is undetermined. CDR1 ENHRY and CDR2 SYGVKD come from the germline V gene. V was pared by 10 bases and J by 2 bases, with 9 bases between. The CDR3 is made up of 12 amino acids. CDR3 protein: CATTGGNQPQHF. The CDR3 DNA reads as TGTGCCACCACCGGGGGCAATCAGCCCCAGCATTTT.

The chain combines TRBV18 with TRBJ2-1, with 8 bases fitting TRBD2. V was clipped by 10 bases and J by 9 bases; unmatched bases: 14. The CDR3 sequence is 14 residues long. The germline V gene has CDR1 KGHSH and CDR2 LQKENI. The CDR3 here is CATRRGSGSVEQFF. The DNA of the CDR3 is TGTGCCACCCGGCGGGGGAGCGGGAGTGTTGAGCAGTTCTTC.

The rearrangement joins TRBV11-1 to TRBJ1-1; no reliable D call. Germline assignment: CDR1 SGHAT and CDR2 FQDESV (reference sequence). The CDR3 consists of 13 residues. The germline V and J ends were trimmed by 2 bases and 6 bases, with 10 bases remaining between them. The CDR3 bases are TGTGCCAGCAGCTTATCTTACAGATCTGAAGCTTTCTTT. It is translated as CASSLSYRSEAFF.

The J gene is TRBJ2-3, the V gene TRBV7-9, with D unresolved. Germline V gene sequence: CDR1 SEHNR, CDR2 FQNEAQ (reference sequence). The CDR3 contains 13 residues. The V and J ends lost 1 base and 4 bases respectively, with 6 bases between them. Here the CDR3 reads CASSLGQADTQYF. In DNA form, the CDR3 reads TGTGCCAGCAGCTTAGGCCAGGCAGATACGCAGTATTTT.

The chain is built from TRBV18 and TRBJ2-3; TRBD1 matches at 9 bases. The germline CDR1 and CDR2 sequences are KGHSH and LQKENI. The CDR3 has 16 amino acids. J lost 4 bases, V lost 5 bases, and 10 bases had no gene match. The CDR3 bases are TGTGCCAGCTCAAGAGTCCGGGACAGGGCCGCAGATACGCAGTATTTT. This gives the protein CASSRVRDRAADTQYF.

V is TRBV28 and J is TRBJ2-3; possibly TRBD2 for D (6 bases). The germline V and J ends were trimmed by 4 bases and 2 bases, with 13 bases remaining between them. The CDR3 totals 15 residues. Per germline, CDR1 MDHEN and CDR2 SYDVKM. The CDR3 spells CASSWSGVPTDTQYF. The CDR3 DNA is TGTGCCAGCAGTTGGTCGGGAGTTCCCACAGATACGCAGTATTTT.

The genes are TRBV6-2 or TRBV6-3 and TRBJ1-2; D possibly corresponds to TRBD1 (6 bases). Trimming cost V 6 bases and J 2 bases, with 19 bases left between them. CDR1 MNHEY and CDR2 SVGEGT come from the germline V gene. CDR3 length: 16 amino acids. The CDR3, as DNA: TGTGCCAGCAGCCGCCCAGCGGGGGGCGAGAACTATGGCTACACCTTC. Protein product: CASSRPAGGENYGYTF.

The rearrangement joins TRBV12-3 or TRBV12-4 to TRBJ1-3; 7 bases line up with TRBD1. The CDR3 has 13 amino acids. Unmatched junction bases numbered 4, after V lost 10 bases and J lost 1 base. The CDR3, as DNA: TGTGCCATGACAGGGAAATCTGGAAACACCATATATTTT. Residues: CAMTGKSGNTIYF.

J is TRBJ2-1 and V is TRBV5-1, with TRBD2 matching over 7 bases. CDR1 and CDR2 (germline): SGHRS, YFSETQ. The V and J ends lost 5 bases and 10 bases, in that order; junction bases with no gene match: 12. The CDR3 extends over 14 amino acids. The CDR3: CASRLTLAEGEQFF. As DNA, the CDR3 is TGCGCCAGCAGGTTAACTCTAGCGGAGGGGGAGCAGTTCTTC.

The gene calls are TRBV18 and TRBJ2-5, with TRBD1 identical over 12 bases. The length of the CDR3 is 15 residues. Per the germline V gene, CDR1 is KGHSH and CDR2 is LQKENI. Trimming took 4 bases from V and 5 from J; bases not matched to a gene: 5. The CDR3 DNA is TGTGCCAGCTCACTCGGGACAGGGGGCACGGAGACCCAGTACTTC. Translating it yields CASSLGTGGTETQYF.